A selection of T cell receptor beta chains follows, all from one sample in a study of blood T cell repertoires in COVID-19. Clones were sequenced by immunoSEQ multiplex PCR, and TCRdb holds only the in-frame ones, with some missing. The repertoire holds about 150,000 clones, with about 80% as singletons. The sequenced sample consisted of peripheral blood. Every receptor here comes from a woman between 55 and 75 years old with COVID-19, enrolled during active disease. The CDR3 runs from the conserved cysteine through the conserved F or W. The D gene is left open where the match is weak. Clone sizes are given selectively: once, few, many, or a class where the clone is expanded.

d_call	v_call	j_call	clone_size	cdr3_nt	cdr3_aa
TRBD1	TRBV19	TRBJ1-1	-	TGTGCCAGTAGACGGACAGGGGGCGGTCTCACTGAAGCTTTCTTT	CASRRTGGGLTEAFF
-	TRBV30	TRBJ1-6	few	TGTGCCTGGAGTGTACAGGGTAATTCACCCCTCCACTTT	CAWSVQGNSPLHF
-	TRBV5-5	TRBJ1-5	-	TGTGCCAGCAGCTTGCCGGGAGGCAATCAGCCCCAGCATTTT	CASSLPGGNQPQHF
-	TRBV6-5	TRBJ1-2	-	TGTGCCAGCACCCCGTCGGGGTTCTATGGCTACACCTTC	CASTPSGFYGYTF
-	TRBV19	TRBJ1-2	-	TGTGCCAGTAGGCTAACAGGGAGTCGAAACTATGGCTACACCTTC	CASRLTGSRNYGYTF
-	TRBV5-6	TRBJ1-2	-	TGTGCCAGCAGCTTTAATGTTGATGGCTACACCTTC	CASSFNVDGYTF
TRBD1	TRBV6-6	TRBJ1-2	-	TGTGCCAGTAGGGGGCGATGGCTTGGCTACACCTTC	CASRGRWLGYTF
-	TRBV18	TRBJ1-2	-	TGTGCCAGCTCACCAGGGCAGATTTATGGCTACACCTTC	CASSPGQIYGYTF
TRBD1	TRBV7-9	TRBJ1-4	-	TGTGCCAGCAGCTTAGGGGACAGGGAAACTAATGAAAAACTGTTTTTT	CASSLGDRETNEKLFF
TRBD2	TRBV7-8	TRBJ2-1	-	TGTGCCAGCAGCCAGAGCGGGACCACCTACAATGAGCAGTTCTTC	CASSQSGTTYNEQFF
-	TRBV5-1	TRBJ1-4	-	TGCGCCAGCAGCCTAGACGCGCTCCCCAATGAAAAACTGTTTTTT	CASSLDALPNEKLFF
-	TRBV28	TRBJ1-2	-	TGTGCCAGCATTTCGGACAGATATTATGGCTACACCTTC	CASISDRYYGYTF
TRBD2	TRBV2	TRBJ2-3	-	TGTGCCAGCAGAATTACTAGCGTTGATACGCAGTATTTT	CASRITSVDTQYF
TRBD1	TRBV6-5	TRBJ1-2	-	TGTGCCAGCAGTTACTCGCCAGGGGGTTATGGCTACACCTTC	CASSYSPGGYGYTF
TRBD1	TRBV27	TRBJ1-4	-	TGTGCCAGCAGTTCCCGGACAGGGGGCCGAGCTAATGAAAAACTGTTTTTT	CASSSRTGGRANEKLFF